Below, 30 T cell receptor beta chains from the same sample are listed, as sequenced in a study of blood T cell repertoires in COVID-19. Clones were read by immunoSEQ multiplex PCR, and TCRdb kept only the in-frame ones, dropping some. The table has under 250,000 clones, roughly nine tenths seen once. The sample was peripheral blood. Source of these receptors: a man in his sixties with acute or convalescent COVID-19.

The rearrangement links TRBV30 to TRBJ1-1, with 10 bases identical to TRBD1. With V trimmed by 0 bases and J by 0 bases, 7 bases remained unmatched. There are 17 residues in the CDR3. CDR1 is GTSNPN and CDR2 is SVGIG in the germline V gene (reference sequence). For the CDR3, the DNA is TGTGCCTGGAGTGTGAGGGACAGGGGATGGATGAACACTGAAGCTTTCTTT. Its protein is CAWSVRDRGWMNTEAFF.

The chain is built from TRBV7-9 and TRBJ1-4; the match to TRBD1 covers 9 bases. CDR1 is SEHNR and CDR2 is FQNEAQ in the germline V gene (reference sequence). With V trimmed by 4 bases and J by 6 bases, 6 bases remained unmatched. The CDR3 has 15 amino acids. CDR3 region: CASSWGQGMDEKLFF. CDR3 nucleotide sequence: TGTGCCAGCAGCTGGGGACAGGGAATGGATGAAAAACTGTTTTTT.

This chain links TRBV10-3 with TRBJ1-3, with TRBD1 identical over 7 bases. The germline CDR1 and CDR2 sequences are ENHRY and SYGVKD. The CDR3 is 16 residues long. J was trimmed by 0 bases and V by 2 bases; bases with no gene match: 4. CDR3 in amino acids: CAISEPTGSSGNTIYF. In nucleotides, the CDR3 is TGTGCCATCAGTGAGCCGACAGGGAGCTCTGGAAACACCATATATTTT.

V usage is TRBV28 and J usage is TRBJ1-1; D remains ambiguous. V shed 6 bases and J shed 1 base, with 9 bases lying between them. Germline V gives CDR1 MDHEN, CDR2 SYDVKM. The CDR3 is made up of 13 amino acids. CDR3 DNA sequence: TGTGCCAGCAGGGTTACTAGGAACACTGAAGCTTTCTTT. It translates to CASRVTRNTEAFF.

CDR3 sequence: CASSIRTGVQHEQYF. CDR3 bases: TGTGCCAGCAGCATCCGAACAGGTGTGCAGCACGAGCAGTACTTC. This chain connects TRBV7-9 to TRBJ2-7; tentatively, D is TRBD1 (5 bases). Trimming removed 5 bases from V and 5 bases from J, with 19 bases in between. CDR1 and CDR2 from the germline V gene are SEHNR and FQNEAQ (reference sequence). The CDR3 runs to 15 residues.

The chain links TRBV15 to TRBJ1-2; D not resolved. V lost 0 bases and J lost 8, with 13 bases in between. The CDR3 runs to 14 residues. Germline V gives CDR1 LNHNV, CDR2 YYDKDF (reference sequence). Written as DNA, the CDR3 is TGTGCCACCAGCAGAGATCTGAGGGAATGGGGCTACACCTTC. Translating it yields CATSRDLREWGYTF.

The chain couples TRBV27 to TRBJ2-3, with D hard to call. CDR1 MNHEY and CDR2 SMNVEV come from the germline V gene (reference sequence). V lost 5 bases to trimming and J lost 3 bases, with 6 bases between them. The CDR3 contains 12 residues. CDR3 region: CASSPRTDTQYF. The CDR3 nucleotides read TGTGCCAGCAGTCCTAGGACAGATACGCAGTATTTT.

The CDR3 loop is CSAAEGLYNEQFF. The CDR3 DNA reads TGCAGCGCAGCAGAGGGACTATACAATGAGCAGTTCTTC. J is TRBJ2-1 and V is TRBV29-1, with TRBD2 identical over 7 bases. This CDR3 is built from 13 residues. V was clipped by 7 bases and J by 4 bases; unmatched bases: 7. The germline V gene encodes CDR1 SQVTM and CDR2 ANQGSEA.

Note on this clone: The sample contains more than one DNA sequence encoding this CDR3. V gene TRBV2 combines with J gene TRBJ2-3, with TRBD2 identical over 10 bases. Germline V lookup: CDR1 SNHLY, CDR2 FYNNEI. The V gene end was trimmed by 2 bases and the J gene end by 1 base; junction bases not matched to a gene: 0. The CDR3 extends over 15 amino acids. The CDR3 sequence: CASSELAGGTDTQYF. The CDR3, as DNA: TGTGCCAGCAGTGAACTAGCGGGAGGCACAGATACGCAGTATTTT.

The chain is built from TRBV5-1 and TRBJ2-1, with 11 nucleotides matching TRBD1. The CDR3 sequence is 14 residues long. Trimming at V came to 4 bases and at J to 8 bases, leaving 5 bases not matched to a gene. In germline, CDR1 is SGHRS, CDR2 YFSETQ. CDR3 amino acids: CASSTGQGAYEQFF. Here the CDR3 DNA reads TGCGCCAGCAGCACCGGACAGGGGGCCTATGAGCAGTTCTTC.

The chain links TRBV11-1 to TRBJ2-5, with D possibly being TRBD1 (6 bases). Per the germline V gene, CDR1 is SGHAT and CDR2 is FQDESV (reference sequence). V lost 1 base to trimming and J lost 4 bases, with 13 bases between them. The CDR3 runs to 15 residues. DNA for the CDR3: TGTGCCAGCAGCTTAGACCCCAGGGGCGCAGAGACCCAGTACTTC. Its translation is CASSLDPRGAETQYF.

J is TRBJ2-7 and V is TRBV5-8; D possibly corresponds to TRBD2 (5 bases). There are 13 residues in the CDR3. Deletions cut 6 bases from V and 4 bases from J, with 14 bases between. CDR1 is SGHTS and CDR2 is YDEGEE in the germline V gene. This chain's CDR3 is CASIPEGDYEQYF. The CDR3 DNA reads TGTGCCAGCATCCCCGAGGGAGATTACGAGCAGTACTTC.

V is TRBV7-8 and J is TRBJ1-5; no clear D gene. The CDR3 has 14 amino acids. V was trimmed by 6 bases and J by 0 bases, leaving 9 bases between them. CDR1 and CDR2 from the germline V gene are SGHVS and FQNEAQ. The CDR3 nucleotides read TGTGCCAGCAGAGCAGGCCTTAGCAATCAGCCCCAGCATTTT. Its protein product is CASRAGLSNQPQHF.

The chain links TRBV7-8 to TRBJ2-7; D possibly corresponds to TRBD1 (6 bases). The CDR3 loop spans 15 amino acids. V was clipped by 1 base and J by 2 bases, with 12 bases between them. Germline V gene data show CDR1 as SGHVS and CDR2 as FQNEAQ. CDR3 DNA sequence: TGTGCCAGCAGCTTAGTAAGGGACATCACCTACGAGCAGTACTTC. This translates into CASSLVRDITYEQYF.

Turning to this clone: Mismatch with germline at one junction end may stem from a read error. The chain uses TRBV15 and TRBJ2-7; D perhaps matches TRBD2 (5 bases). Germline V gene lookup returns CDR1 LNHNV and CDR2 YYDKDF (reference sequence). CDR3 length equals 16 residues. CDR3 sequence reads: CATSRDPPGLSYEQYF. The CDR3 region has the DNA TGTGCCACCAGCCGAGACCCCCCCGGACTGAGCTACGAGCAGTACTTC.

The rearrangement uses TRBV6-5 and TRBJ2-5; D is possibly TRBD2 (6 bases). V was pared by 6 bases and J by 5 bases, with 13 bases between. Germline CDR1 reads MNHEY; CDR2 reads SVGAGI. CDR3 length: 13 residues. Written as DNA, the CDR3 is TGTGCCAGCAGAACCCGGGACTGGGAGACCCAGTACTTC. Translating gives CASRTRDWETQYF.

This clone was recorded only once. The gene calls are TRBV15 and TRBJ2-1, with 13 bases aligning to TRBD2. The CDR3 has 17 amino acids. Unmatched junction bases numbered 8, after V lost 5 bases and J lost 4 bases. Germline lookup yields CDR1 LNHNV and CDR2 YYDKDF (reference sequence). The CDR3, as DNA: TGTGCCACCAGCCGGACTAGCGGGAGAGTAAAGTACAATGAGCAGTTCTTC. Its protein is CATSRTSGRVKYNEQFF.

The chain couples TRBV4-2 to TRBJ1-2; D may be TRBD1 (5 bases). Deletions cut 3 bases from V and 1 base from J, with 12 bases between. This CDR3 spans 15 amino acids. In germline, CDR1 is LGHNA, CDR2 YNFKEQ. This CDR3 is CASSQGTGRNYGYTF. The CDR3 DNA sequence: TGTGCCAGCAGCCAGGGGACTGGACGTAACTATGGCTACACCTTC.

The chain combines TRBV24-1 with TRBJ2-1, with 8 nucleotides matching TRBD1. V lost 3 bases to trimming and J lost 7 bases; unmatched junction nucleotides: 13. The CDR3 consists of 17 residues. Germline assignment: CDR1 KGHDR and CDR2 SFDVKD. CDR3 sequence: CATSDARTGWPPNEQFF. In DNA form, the CDR3 reads TGTGCCACCAGTGATGCTAGGACAGGGTGGCCCCCGAATGAGCAGTTCTTC.

V gene TRBV9 combines with J gene TRBJ2-7, with 10 bases that match TRBD2. The CDR3 has 16 residues. Germline V gene data show CDR1 as SGDLS and CDR2 as YYNGEE. J gave up 4 bases and V 3 bases, and 10 bases lay outside the gene matches. CDR3 sequence reads: CASSGGLAGVGYEQYF. The CDR3 DNA reads TGTGCCAGCAGCGGGGGGCTAGCGGGAGTCGGGTACGAGCAGTACTTC.

Remarks on this clone: Other DNA sequences of this sample code for an identical CDR3. This chain connects TRBV19 to TRBJ1-5, with 7 bases aligning to TRBD1. Germline CDR1 reads LNHDA; CDR2 reads SQIVND (reference sequence). There are 15 residues in the CDR3. With 3 bases clipped from V and 1 base from J, the junction kept 3 bases outside the gene matches. The CDR3 region has the DNA TGTGCCAGTAGTATTGACAGGGAAAGCAATCAGCCCCAGCATTTT. It is translated as CASSIDRESNQPQHF.

The V gene is TRBV11-3, the J gene TRBJ1-5; TRBD1 is a possible D gene (5 bases). Trimming removed 5 bases from V and 6 bases from J, with 11 bases in between. The CDR3 runs 13 residues. Germline V gives CDR1 SGHNT, CDR2 YENEEA. The CDR3 sequence is CASSLGGGQPQHF. CDR3 bases: TGTGCCAGCAGCCTCGGGGGAGGTCAGCCCCAGCATTTT.

The rearrangement uses TRBV6-2 or TRBV6-3 and TRBJ2-7; the D gene is possibly TRBD1 (5 bases). V lost 6 bases and J lost 4, with 13 bases in between. The CDR3 consists of 13 residues. The germline V gene has CDR1 MNHEY and CDR2 SVGEGT. The CDR3 DNA reads as TGTGCCAGCAGCCGAGACAGTACGTACGAGCAGTACTTC. Translating gives CASSRDSTYEQYF.

V gene TRBV28 combines with J gene TRBJ1-1; TRBD1 agrees at 8 bases. V gave up 5 bases and J gave up 1 base; unmatched junction bases: 9. Germline loops: CDR1 MDHEN, CDR2 SYDVKM. This CDR3 is built from 16 residues. CDR3 loop: CASSGAGGVGNTEAFF. In DNA form, the CDR3 reads TGTGCCAGCAGTGGGGCAGGGGGCGTAGGGAACACTGAAGCTTTCTTT.

The CDR3 coding sequence is TGTGCCAGCAGCTTGCCAGGGTTGAACACTGAAGCTTTCTTT. It encodes CASSLPGLNTEAFF. The chain joins TRBV5-5 to TRBJ1-1; weak D call: TRBD1 (5 bases). Per germline, CDR1 SGHKS and CDR2 YYEKEE (reference sequence). CDR3 length: 14 amino acids. V lost 1 base and J lost 0, with 7 bases in between.

The V and J genes are TRBV5-5 and TRBJ1-5; TRBD1 is a possible D gene (5 bases). Germline CDR1 reads SGHKS; CDR2 reads YYEKEE (reference sequence). CDR3 size: 15 residues. The V end lost 3 bases, the J end lost 6 bases, and 16 bases lay between the germline ends. CDR3 in amino acids: CASSSIGEATQPQHF. The CDR3 region has the DNA TGTGCCAGCAGCTCGATAGGGGAGGCGACTCAGCCCCAGCATTTT.

The chain couples TRBV29-1 to TRBJ2-5; no firm D call. V lost 4 bases, J lost 2 bases, and 8 bases lay in between. CDR3 length: 12 amino acids. Germline V gene data show CDR1 as SQVTM and CDR2 as ANQGSEA. The CDR3 DNA reads TGCAGCGTTGTCCTCAGTCAAGAGACCCAGTACTTC. Translating gives CSVVLSQETQYF.

DNA for the CDR3: TGTGCCAGCCGGCTTCCGGGATACTCCTACAATGAGCAGTTCTTC. It translates to CASRLPGYSYNEQFF. The chain combines TRBV28 with TRBJ2-1; a weak D match, TRBD2 (5 bases). Germline V gene lookup returns CDR1 MDHEN and CDR2 SYDVKM. Trimming took 8 bases from V and 0 from J, leaving 14 bases between them. This CDR3 spans 15 amino acids.

The chain recombines TRBV29-1 with TRBJ2-7, with D unclear. The CDR3 sequence is 13 residues long. CDR1 is SQVTM, CDR2 ANQGSEA, per germline. V lost 5 bases and J lost 2, with 13 bases in between. The CDR3 nucleotides read TGCAGCGTTATCATATCAGGCACCTACGAGCAGTACTTC. Translating gives CSVIISGTYEQYF.

The J gene is TRBJ1-1, the V gene TRBV14; TRBD1 aligns across 7 bases. V was clipped by 2 bases and J by 7 bases; unmatched bases: 10. This CDR3 spans 15 amino acids. In germline, CDR1 is SGHDN, CDR2 FVKESK. CDR3 nucleotide sequence: TGTGCCAGCAGCCAAAGGCGGGGCAGGGGGAGTGAAGCTTTCTTT. This sequence encodes CASSQRRGRGSEAFF.